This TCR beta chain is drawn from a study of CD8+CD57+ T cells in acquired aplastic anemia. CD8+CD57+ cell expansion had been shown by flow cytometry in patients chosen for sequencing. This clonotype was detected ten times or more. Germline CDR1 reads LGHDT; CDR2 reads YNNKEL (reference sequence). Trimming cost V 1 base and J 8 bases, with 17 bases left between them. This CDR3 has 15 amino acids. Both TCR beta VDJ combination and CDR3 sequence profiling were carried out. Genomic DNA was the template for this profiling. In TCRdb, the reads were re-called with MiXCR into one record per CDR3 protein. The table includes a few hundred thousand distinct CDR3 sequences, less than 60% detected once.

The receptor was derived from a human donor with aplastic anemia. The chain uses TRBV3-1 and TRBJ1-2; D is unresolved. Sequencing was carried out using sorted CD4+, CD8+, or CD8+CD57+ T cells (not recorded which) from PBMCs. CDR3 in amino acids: CASSQVTSDLWGYTF. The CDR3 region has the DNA TGTGCCAGCAGCCAAGTCACCTCCGACCTTTGGGGCTACACCTTC.